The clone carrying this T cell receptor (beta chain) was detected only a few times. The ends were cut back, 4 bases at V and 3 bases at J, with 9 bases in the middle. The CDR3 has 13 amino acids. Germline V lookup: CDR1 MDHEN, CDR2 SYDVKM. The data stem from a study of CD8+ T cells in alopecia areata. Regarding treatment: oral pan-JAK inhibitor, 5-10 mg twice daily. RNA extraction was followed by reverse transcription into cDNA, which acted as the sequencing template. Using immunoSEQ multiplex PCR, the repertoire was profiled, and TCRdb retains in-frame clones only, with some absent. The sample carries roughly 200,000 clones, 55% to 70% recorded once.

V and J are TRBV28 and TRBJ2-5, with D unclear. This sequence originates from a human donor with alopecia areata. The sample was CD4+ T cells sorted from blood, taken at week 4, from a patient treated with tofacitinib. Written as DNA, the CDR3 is TGTGCCAGCAGTTCGGGTCATAAAGAGACCCAGTACTTC. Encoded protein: CASSSGHKETQYF.